This T cell receptor beta chain was captured in a study of molecular identifiers for immune sequencing clone quantification. General study findings and limits: Clones above 20 RNA copies contained over 97% of effector molecules and under 1% of naive molecules.

MiXCR was run by TCRdb on the PCR reads, yielding one entry per CDR3 protein. The profile shows about 510,000 distinct CDR3 sequences, roughly 25% of them singletons. The CDR3 runs to 13 residues. With V trimmed by 10 bases and J by 3 bases, 7 bases remained unmatched. Germline V gene lookup returns CDR1 SNHLY and CDR2 FYNNEI. The sample holds a few counts of this clonotype. The antigen is undetermined. Sequenced input: naive CD8+ T cells from blood, with Jurkat cell RNA spiked in. Subset given: FACS-sorted CD8+CD4-CCR7+CD45RA+ naive T cells. This receptor was identified in a human donor in good health. Some libraries in this study had Jurkat cell RNA spiked in. The chain employs TRBV2 and TRBJ1-2, with 8 bases that match TRBD1. The CDR3 DNA follows: TGTGCCACAGGACAGGGTAATGACTATGGCTACACCTTC. Translated, it gives CATGQGNDYGYTF.